This TCR beta chain was captured by sequencing in a study of blood T cells in healthy people across ages. The CDR3 is 15 amino acids. CDR1 and CDR2 from the germline V gene are SGHTA and FQGNSA. Sample-barcoded 5' priming and a J-beta primer mix drove a second PCR of 7 to 11 cycles. TCRdb ran MiXCR on the 5' RACE reads and lists one entry per CDR3 protein. The sample consists of about a million distinct CDR3 sequences, around 48% of them appearing once. To note about this clonotype: As yet, its antigen is unknown.

Notes on the study in general: With age, beta diversity per million T cells declined roughly linearly, significantly by approximately 40.

The source of this sequence is a young man in good health. The sequenced sample was blood. The chain is built from TRBV7-2 and TRBJ2-1; 7 nucleotides match TRBD2. The DNA end is a closer match to TRBJ2-7, so the J assignment may be wrong. CDR3 DNA sequence: TGTGCCAGCAGGCCTAGCGGCAGCTCCTACAATGAGCAGTACTTC. Translation gives CASRPSGSSYNEQYF.